The 29 T cell receptor beta chains below all came from one sample that was sequenced in a study of blood T cell repertoires in COVID-19. This table comes from immunoSEQ multiplex PCR, and its TCRdb copy is limited to in-frame clones, with some not included. The sample holds under 200,000 clones, more than 75% seen once. Sequenced material: peripheral blood. The receptors here all came from a man aged 35-49 years with active or convalescent COVID-19.

By share of the sample, this clone is medium-sized. The same CDR3 also results from other DNA sequences found in this sample. The rearrangement joins TRBV3-1 (or the pseudogene TRBV3-2) to TRBJ1-6, with TRBD1 as a possible D gene (5 bases). CDR1 LGHDT and CDR2 YNNKEL come from the germline V gene (reference sequence). V was cut by 4 bases and J by 6 bases, with 7 bases left in between. The CDR3 covers 13 residues. The CDR3 reads CASSRDSNSPLHF. The CDR3 DNA sequence: TGTGCCAGCAGCCGAGACAGTAATTCACCCCTCCACTTT.

The V call is TRBV7-9, the J call TRBJ1-1; D not resolved. The CDR3 is 15 residues long. Germline V gene lookup returns CDR1 SEHNR and CDR2 FQNEAQ (reference sequence). Between the trimmed V and J ends, which lost 5 bases and 5 bases, there was a span of 18 bases. The CDR3 loop reads CASSRRVATQTEAFF. CDR3 bases: TGTGCCAGCAGCCGCCGGGTCGCCACCCAGACTGAAGCTTTCTTT.

The genes are TRBV5-8 and TRBJ1-6; D is undetermined. This CDR3 spans 15 amino acids. V lost 4 bases and J 10 bases, leaving 18 bases between the germline ends. Per the germline V gene, CDR1 is SGHTS and CDR2 is YDEGEE. In nucleotides, the CDR3 is TGTGCCAGCAGCCTGGGCACCGGCGCGGGGTCACCCCTCCACTTT. It encodes CASSLGTGAGSPLHF.

This clone has just one count. The rearrangement uses TRBV6-5 and TRBJ1-2, with D perhaps matching TRBD1 (6 bases). This CDR3 contains 14 residues. Trimming pared 6 bases from V and 1 base from J, leaving 12 bases between. Germline CDR1 and CDR2: MNHEY and SVGAGI. This chain's CDR3 is CASRDRLGNYGYTF. CDR3 DNA sequence: TGTGCCAGCAGGGACAGACTGGGTAACTATGGCTACACCTTC.

The chain is built from TRBV10-3 and TRBJ1-2; the match to TRBD1 covers 10 bases. CDR1 ENHRY and CDR2 SYGVKD come from the germline V gene. The CDR3 extends over 17 amino acids. V dropped 6 bases and J dropped 2; count of bases not matched to a gene: 12. CDR3 in amino acids: CAIRWDRGEGSNYGYTF. The CDR3, as DNA: TGTGCCATCAGATGGGACAGGGGCGAGGGATCAAACTATGGCTACACCTTC.

Worth noting for this clone: One end of the junction varies from germline; a read error may be responsible. This chain links TRBV9 with TRBJ2-5, with 9 bases matching TRBD2. There are 13 residues in the CDR3. Germline lookup yields CDR1 SGDLS and CDR2 YYNGEE. The CDR3 loop is CASSVVPSGALDF. DNA for the CDR3: TGTGCCAGCAGCGTAGTCCCTAGCGGGGCCCTGGACTTC.

The chain joins TRBV5-1 to TRBJ1-4; D is unresolved. Germline values: CDR1 SGHRS, CDR2 YFSETQ. The CDR3 is 15 residues long. Trimming left V 7 bases short and J 0 bases short, with 13 bases between. The CDR3 loop is CASGQGGTTNEKLFF. The DNA of the CDR3 is TGCGCCAGCGGCCAAGGCGGGACAACTAATGAAAAACTGTTTTTT.

The CDR3 loop is CASSYRQGALETQYF. Written as DNA, the CDR3 is TGTGCCAGCAGCTATAGACAGGGGGCGTTGGAGACCCAGTACTTC. The chain recombines TRBV13 with TRBJ2-5; TRBD1 agrees at 10 bases. Germline CDR1 is PRHDT and CDR2 is FYEKMQ (reference sequence). The CDR3 contains 15 residues. The ends lost 4 bases at V and 5 bases at J; junction bases unmatched: 7. The entire variable domain, with the rest obtained from reference TRBV13 and TRBJ2-5, is as follows: AAGVIQSPRHLIKEKRETATLKCYPIPRHDTVYWYQQGPGQDPQFLISFYEKMQSDKGSIPDRFSAQQFSDYHSELNMSSLELGDSALYFCASSYRQGALETQYFGPGTRLLVL.

Only one count was recorded for this clone. This rearrangement joins TRBV3-1 (or the pseudogene TRBV3-2) to TRBJ1-2, with 10 bases matching TRBD1. The CDR3 contains 16 residues. The germline V gene encodes CDR1 LGHDT and CDR2 YNNKEL (reference sequence). V shed 1 base and J 5 bases; nucleotides not matched to a gene: 7. The CDR3 here is CASSQVSGTGVYGYTF. CDR3 coding DNA: TGTGCCAGCAGCCAAGTGAGTGGGACAGGGGTTTATGGCTACACCTTC.

Notes on this clone: The sample has other DNA sequences that encode this CDR3 too. The chain has TRBV5-4 and TRBJ1-2, with 10 bases aligning to TRBD1. The germline CDR1 and CDR2 sequences are SGHNT and YYREEE (reference sequence). CDR3 size: 15 residues. The V gene end was trimmed by 0 bases and the J gene end by 4 bases; junction bases not matched to a gene: 3. CDR3 coding DNA: TGTGCCAGCAGCTTGGGCGGACAGGGGGTCTATGGCTACACCTTC. This codes for CASSLGGQGVYGYTF.

V usage is TRBV19 and J usage is TRBJ2-1; D unclear. The CDR3 spans 13 residues. V shed 3 bases and J shed 8 bases, with 11 bases lying between them. CDR1 LNHDA and CDR2 SQIVND come from the germline V gene (reference sequence). The CDR3 sequence is CASSIPGRDEQFF. The CDR3 DNA sequence: TGTGCCAGTAGTATTCCGGGTAGAGATGAGCAGTTCTTC.

In its sample, this clone was seen once. CDR3 in DNA: TGTGCCAGCAGCTTATCGGGTAGCCCTAGCACAGATACGCAGTATTTT. Its translation: CASSLSGSPSTDTQYF. The chain employs TRBV7-6 and TRBJ2-3; no clear D gene. Trimming shortened V by 2 bases and J by 0 bases, and 12 bases separated the two germline ends. The germline gives CDR1 SGHVS, CDR2 FNYEAQ. CDR3 length: 16 residues.

The chain joins TRBV12-2 to TRBJ1-4; the table's D call TRBD1 went unverified against the DNA. TRBV12-2 is described as a pseudogene. The CDR3 is made up of 16 amino acids. The CDR3 region is CASRSPDTSSNEKLFF. The CDR3 DNA sequence: TGTGCAAGTCGCTCCCCTGACACTTCATCTAATGAAAAACTGTTTTTT.

V usage is TRBV2 and J usage is TRBJ1-1; 11 bases fit TRBD1. Unmatched junction bases numbered 4, after V lost 6 bases and J lost 4 bases. CDR1 SNHLY and CDR2 FYNNEI come from the germline V gene. The CDR3 consists of 14 residues. The CDR3 spells CASRPDRGLTEAFF. CDR3 nucleotides: TGTGCCAGCAGGCCGGACAGGGGGCTCACTGAAGCTTTCTTT.

This clone occurred once. The chain uses TRBV4-1 and TRBJ1-1; the D gene is possibly TRBD1 (5 bases). CDR3 size: 15 residues. Trimming cost V 5 bases and J 1 base, with 14 bases left between them. The germline gives CDR1 MGHRA, CDR2 YSYEKL. The CDR3 is CASSYPGHSNTEAFF. CDR3 DNA: TGCGCCAGCAGCTACCCCGGACACTCGAACACTGAAGCTTTCTTT.

J is TRBJ1-2 and V is TRBV19; D possibly corresponds to TRBD1 (6 bases). This CDR3 is 13 amino acids long. Germline V gene sequence: CDR1 LNHDA, CDR2 SQIVND (reference sequence). The V and J ends lost 7 bases and 5 bases respectively, with 14 bases between them. CDR3 sequence (DNA): TGTGCCAGTATATCCAGGGGATCGTATGGCTACACCTTC. Translation gives CASISRGSYGYTF.

The chain combines TRBV9 with TRBJ1-1, with 7 bases identical to TRBD1. CDR3 length: 15 residues. Germline CDR1 SGDLS, CDR2 YYNGEE. J gave up 1 base and V 4 bases, and 7 bases lay outside the gene matches. The CDR3 coding sequence is TGTGCCAGCAGCATAGGACAGGTTTCGAACACTGAAGCTTTCTTT. It encodes CASSIGQVSNTEAFF.

J is TRBJ1-2 and V is TRBV2; D possibly corresponds to TRBD1 (5 bases). CDR1 is SNHLY and CDR2 is FYNNEI in the germline V gene. The ends were cut back, 8 bases at V and 8 bases at J, with 18 bases in the middle. The CDR3 extends over 13 amino acids. The CDR3 DNA reads TGTGCCAGCGAAGCAGGGCGAACTCTAGGCTACACCTTC. Translation: CASEAGRTLGYTF.

The chain employs TRBV12-3 or TRBV12-4 and TRBJ1-1; tentatively, D is TRBD1 (5 bases). This CDR3 is 13 amino acids long. V was trimmed by 5 bases and J by 7 bases, leaving 14 bases between them. CDR3 DNA: TGTGCCAGCAGTCCATCGGTGGGGGGTGAAGCTTTCTTT. This sequence encodes CASSPSVGGEAFF.

J is TRBJ2-4 and V is TRBV18, with 7 bases lining up with TRBD1. Germline loops: CDR1 KGHSH, CDR2 LQKENI. Trimming took 4 bases from V and 0 from J; bases not matched to a gene: 9. This CDR3 is 17 amino acids long. Here the CDR3 reads CASSRMTGTLAKNIQYF. CDR3 sequence (DNA): TGTGCCAGCTCACGGATGACAGGGACCCTAGCCAAAAACATTCAGTACTTC. Supplemented by reference TRBV18 and TRBJ2-4, the full variable domain reads NAGVMQNPRHLVRRRGQEARLRCSPMKGHSHVYWYRQLPEEGLKFMVYLQKENIIDESGMPKERFSAEFPKEGPSILRIQQVVRGDSAAYFCASSRMTGTLAKNIQYFGAGTRLSVL.

The chain uses TRBV19 and TRBJ1-5; TRBD1 matches at 9 bases. Germline trimming cut 6 bases from V and 2 bases from J; bases unmatched to any gene: 8. The CDR3 contains 16 residues. Germline V gene lookup returns CDR1 LNHDA and CDR2 SQIVND (reference sequence). The CDR3 nucleotides are TGTGCCAGTAGCCGCAACAGGGGGCACGGCAATCAGCCCCAGCATTTT. This encodes CASSRNRGHGNQPQHF.

The chain is built from TRBV2 and TRBJ1-1; 9 bases are shared with TRBD1. The CDR3 is made up of 13 amino acids. Germline CDR1 and CDR2: SNHLY and FYNNEI. The J segment lost 3 bases and the V segment lost 6 bases, leaving 2 bases of the junction unmatched. CDR3 sequence reads: CASRTGGDTEAFF. The CDR3 DNA sequence: TGTGCCAGCAGGACAGGGGGAGACACTGAAGCTTTCTTT.

V usage is TRBV11-2 and J usage is TRBJ2-7; 9 nucleotides agree with TRBD1. Germline CDR1 and CDR2: SGHAT and FQNNGV. The CDR3 has 15 residues. Trimming at V came to 8 bases and at J to 2 bases, leaving 10 bases not matched to a gene. As DNA, the CDR3 is TGTGCCAGCGCTAGGGGACAGGGAGACCCCTACGAGCAGTACTTC. Its translation is CASARGQGDPYEQYF. The full variable domain, its missing parts supplied by reference TRBV11-2 and TRBJ2-7, is EAGVAQSPRYKIIEKRQSVAFWCNPISGHATLYWYQQILGQGPKLLIQFQNNGVVDDSQLPKDRFSAERLKGVDSTLKIQPAKLEDSAVYLCASARGQGDPYEQYFGPGTRLTVT.

The chain employs TRBV27 and TRBJ1-6; possible D gene TRBD1, 6 bases. CDR1 is MNHEY, CDR2 SMNVEV, per germline (reference sequence). The CDR3 has 18 residues. V lost 3 bases and J 8 bases, leaving 23 bases between the germline ends. The CDR3 here is CASSFYPPGARNDSPLHF. CDR3 nucleotides: TGTGCCAGCAGTTTCTACCCCCCAGGGGCTCGCAATGATTCACCCCTCCACTTT.

The chain recombines TRBV5-4 with TRBJ2-2; 9 bases are a match to TRBD1. There are 16 residues in the CDR3. V lost 3 bases and J lost 4; bases outside the gene matches: 7. The germline gives CDR1 SGHNT, CDR2 YYREEE (reference sequence). CDR3 sequence: CASSSQQGAGTGELFF. In DNA, the CDR3 is TGTGCCAGCAGCTCCCAACAGGGGGCGGGCACCGGGGAGCTGTTTTTT.

The count of this clone is one. The rearrangement uses TRBV11-2 and TRBJ1-1, with 12 bases fitting TRBD1. The CDR3 loop spans 16 amino acids. V lost 5 bases to trimming and J lost 5 bases; unmatched junction nucleotides: 9. Germline V gene data show CDR1 as SGHAT and CDR2 as FQNNGV. CDR3 in DNA: TGTGCCAGCAGCCATCTTTTGGGACAGGGGGCAACTGAAGCTTTCTTT. Its protein product is CASSHLLGQGATEAFF.

The chain has TRBV7-2 and TRBJ1-4; 8 nucleotides agree with TRBD1. CDR3 length: 14 residues. Trimming cost V 5 bases and J 5 bases; bases outside gene matches: 4. Looked up from germline, CDR1 is SGHTA and CDR2 is FQGNSA. The CDR3 DNA is TGTGCCAGCAGCCCGGACAGGGTGAATGAAAAACTGTTTTTT. Translating it yields CASSPDRVNEKLFF.

This clone was seen a handful of times. The CDR3 loop is CASSQGKWDRAGYTF. CDR3 DNA: TGTGCCAGCAGCCAAGGGAAATGGGACAGGGCGGGCTACACCTTC. This chain uses TRBV3-1 (or the pseudogene TRBV3-2) with TRBJ1-2; TRBD1 matches at 9 bases. Losses at the gene ends were 1 base for V and 8 bases for J; bases not matched to a gene: 8. The CDR3 is made up of 15 amino acids. Germline V gene data show CDR1 as LGHDT and CDR2 as YNNKEL (reference sequence).

The chain has TRBV5-6 and TRBJ1-4, with TRBD1 identical over 7 bases. With 4 bases clipped from V and 0 bases from J, the junction kept 6 bases outside the gene matches. The CDR3 totals 16 residues. Germline V gives CDR1 SGHDT, CDR2 YYEEEE. The CDR3 DNA reads as TGTGCCAGCAGCACAGGAACAGGGGCAACTAATGAAAAACTGTTTTTT. Translated, it gives CASSTGTGATNEKLFF. The full variable domain, in which reference TRBV5-6 and TRBJ1-4 provide the parts outside the CDR3, is DAGVTQSPTHLIKTRGQQVTLRCSPKSGHDTVSWYQQALGQGPQFIFQYYEEEERQRGNFPDRFSGHQFPNYSSELNVNALLLGDSALYLCASSTGTGATNEKLFFGSGTQLSVL.